A selection of T cell receptor beta chains follows, all from one sample in a study of T cell responses to AZD1222 COVID-19 vaccine. Generated by immunoSEQ multiplex PCR, the TCRdb table keeps only in-frame clones and is missing some. The sample yields about 160,000 clones, roughly 92% seen once. The starting material was peripheral blood, obtained 28 days after the second AZD1222 dose. The source of these receptors is an adult who received the AZD1222 COVID-19 vaccine. The CDR3 runs from the conserved cysteine through the conserved F or W. A D gene is named only where the DNA matches it firmly. A row's size may be missing; if present it is once, few, many or a size class.

.	.	TRBV4-1	TRBJ1-2	TGCGCCAGCAGCCAACAGCGGAGAGCTAACTATGGCTACACCTTC	CASSQQRRANYGYTF
.	.	TRBV21-1	TRBJ2-7	TGTGCCAGCAGCTCAAACCCGGGACCAGAAAGATCCGAGCAGTACTTC	CASSSNPGPERSEQYF
.	.	TRBV5-4	TRBJ2-7	TGTGCCAGCAGCTCCAGTCGGGAGCAGTACTTC	CASSSSREQYF
.	.	TRBV4-2	TRBJ1-2	TGTGCCAGCAGCCAAGGTTTGGCCTTGGGGGACGGCTACACCTTC	CASSQGLALGDGYTF
once	TRBD1	TRBV19	TRBJ1-2	TGTGCCACGAATGACGGTTCAGGGGGCTTCGTCTATGGCTACACCTTC	CATNDGSGGFVYGYTF
.	.	TRBV6-5	TRBJ1-1	TGTGCCAGCAACCCGTCGCTCCGGGGCACTGAAGCTTTCTTT	CASNPSLRGTEAFF
.	TRBD2	TRBV30	TRBJ2-1	TGTGCCCAACAGGGTTTAGCGGGAGTTTACAATGAGCAGTTCTTC	CAQQGLAGVYNEQFF
once	TRBD1	TRBV5-1	TRBJ2-7	TGCGCCAGCAGCTTCGGCAGGGGGTACGAGCAGTACTTC	CASSFGRGYEQYF
.	.	TRBV12-3/TRBV12-4	TRBJ2-7	TGTGCCAGTAACTCTGGAGATTACTACGAGCAGTACTTC	CASNSGDYYEQYF
.	TRBD1	TRBV7-9	TRBJ1-1	TGTGCCAGCAGCCAGGGGGGGATTGAAGCTTTCTTT	CASSQGGIEAFF
once	.	TRBV4-3	TRBJ1-6	TGCGCCAGCAGCCAAGTTCCCATTTCACCCCTCCACTTT	CASSQVPISPLHF
.	TRBD1	TRBV11-2	TRBJ2-2	TGTGCCAGCAGACTCAGGGGGCGTGACACCGGGGAGCTGTTTTTT	CASRLRGRDTGELFF
once	.	TRBV6-5	TRBJ1-3	TGTGCCAGCAGTTACCTACAGGGAGGCTCTGGAAACACCATATATTTT	CASSYLQGGSGNTIYF